Presented here are 23 T cell receptor beta chains from one specimen sequenced in a study of OX40 agonist ivuxolimab in advanced cancers. Some clones are missing from TCRdb's copy, which holds only in-frame ones; the method was immunoSEQ multiplex PCR. This table has approximately 16,000 clones, around 85% appearing once. The sample in question was CD4+ or CD8+ T cells sorted from blood, obtained in a trial of the OX40 agonist ivuxolimab. The receptors were sampled from an adult with an advanced solid tumor such as melanoma, head and neck, liver or kidney cancer.

The V call is TRBV5-6, the J call TRBJ2-7; TRBD1 or TRBD2 may be the D gene (5 bases each). The length of the CDR3 is 12 residues. CDR1 and CDR2 from the germline V gene are SGHDT and YYEEEE. V was trimmed by 7 bases and J by 4 bases, leaving 12 bases between them. The CDR3 bases are TGTGCCAGCGGGACGGGCTCTTACGAGCAGTACTTC. Translated, it gives CASGTGSYEQYF. Filled out from reference TRBV5-6 and TRBJ2-7, the complete variable domain reads DAGVTQSPTHLIKTRGQQVTLRCSPKSGHDTVSWYQQALGQGPQFIFQYYEEEERQRGNFPDRFSGHQFPNYSSELNVNALLLGDSALYLCASGTGSYEQYFGPGTRLTVT.

This sequence joins TRBV2 and TRBJ2-5; 10 bases fit TRBD1. The CDR3 has 19 amino acids. The V segment lost 5 bases and the J segment 4 bases; nucleotides outside the gene matches: 19. Germline V gene sequence: CDR1 SNHLY, CDR2 FYNNEI. As DNA, the CDR3 is TGTGCCAGCAGTCTAGGACAGGGGGGCGTCGACCTTTACCTAGAGACCCAGTACTTC. The encoded protein is CASSLGQGGVDLYLETQYF.

This rearrangement joins TRBV5-5 to TRBJ2-1; 7 nucleotides match TRBD1. Trimming removed 2 bases from V and 4 bases from J; junction bases left unmatched: 6. In germline, CDR1 is SGHKS, CDR2 YYEKEE (reference sequence). The CDR3 loop spans 15 amino acids. The CDR3: CASSFLGGYYNEQFF. The CDR3 coding sequence is TGTGCCAGCAGCTTCCTAGGGGGCTATTACAATGAGCAGTTCTTC.

The chain couples TRBV4-1 to TRBJ2-1; no clear D gene. V gave up 1 base and J gave up 5 bases, with 6 bases separating them. The CDR3 spans 13 residues. Germline CDR1 and CDR2: MGHRA and YSYEKL. CDR3 sequence: CASSQAMHNEQFF. Here the CDR3 DNA reads TGCGCCAGCAGCCAAGCTATGCACAATGAGCAGTTCTTC.

This chain connects TRBV7-9 to TRBJ2-7, with 9 positions matching TRBD2. The CDR3 length is 16 residues. The trim removed 5 bases at V and 7 bases at J, leaving 15 bases unmatched. Germline values: CDR1 SEHNR, CDR2 FQNEAQ (reference sequence). The CDR3 coding sequence is TGTGCCAGCAGCCCGACTAGCGGAACCCAAAGGTGGGAGCAGTACTTC. Translating it yields CASSPTSGTQRWEQYF.

The chain uses TRBV27 and TRBJ2-5; D may be TRBD2 (6 bases). CDR3 length: 14 residues. V was pared by 4 bases and J by 0 bases, with 9 bases between. Germline values: CDR1 MNHEY, CDR2 SMNVEV (reference sequence). CDR3 loop: CASSYGTYQETQYF. CDR3 DNA: TGTGCCAGCAGTTATGGGACTTACCAAGAGACCCAGTACTTC.

This clone has just one count. CDR3 protein: CASSPLPQPQHF. In DNA, the CDR3 is TGTGCCAGCAGCCCCCTCCCTCAGCCCCAGCATTTT. This sequence joins TRBV28 and TRBJ1-5; D uncertain. The CDR3 runs to 12 residues. Trimming removed 6 bases from V and 6 bases from J, with 9 bases in between. Germline CDR1 is MDHEN and CDR2 is SYDVKM.

The rearrangement joins TRBV27 to TRBJ2-7; D gene unclear. The CDR3 consists of 14 residues. Trimming stripped 3 bases from V and 2 bases from J, with 11 bases between. Germline CDR1 is MNHEY and CDR2 is SMNVEV (reference sequence). For the CDR3, the DNA is TGTGCCAGCAGTTTCGGTCGGTCTACCTACGAGCAGTACTTC. Its protein is CASSFGRSTYEQYF.

The genes are TRBV27 and TRBJ1-1; D unclear. The germline V gene encodes CDR1 MNHEY and CDR2 SMNVEV (reference sequence). The V gene lost 7 bases and the J gene lost 6 bases, with 15 bases spanning the gap. CDR3 size: 13 residues. The CDR3 coding sequence is TGTGCCAGCACCGTGACCCCGGGCGCTGAAGCTTTCTTT. Its protein product is CASTVTPGAEAFF.

V gene TRBV11-2 combines with J gene TRBJ2-5; 9 bases map to TRBD1. The end of the DNA aligns better with TRBJ2-7, so the J call may be wrong. There are 17 residues in the CDR3. Germline V lookup: CDR1 SGHAT, CDR2 FQNNGV. The CDR3 spells CASSSPPPQGAVYEQYF. The CDR3 region has the DNA TGTGCCAGCAGCTCTCCGCCCCCACAGGGGGCGGTTTACGAGCAGTACTTC.

This clone was seen a few times. This chain joins TRBV11-1 and TRBJ2-3; possibly TRBD2 for D (5 bases). The CDR3 sequence is 15 residues long. With 3 bases removed from V and 0 bases from J, the gap between germline ends came to 10 bases. Germline V lookup: CDR1 SGHAT, CDR2 FQDESV (reference sequence). CDR3 DNA sequence: TGTGCCAGCAGCTTCTGGACTCTAAGCACAGATACGCAGTATTTT. Translated: CASSFWTLSTDTQYF.

This rearrangement joins TRBV7-3 to TRBJ2-1; D remains ambiguous. The V and J ends lost 2 bases and 0 bases respectively, with 11 bases between them. The germline V gene has CDR1 SGHTA and CDR2 FQGTGA. CDR3 length: 16 amino acids. The CDR3: CASSLDVLSSYNEQFF. In nucleotides, the CDR3 is TGTGCCAGCAGCTTAGATGTTCTTAGCTCCTACAATGAGCAGTTCTTC.

J is TRBJ1-3 and V is TRBV28; D is possibly TRBD1 (5 bases). The CDR3 has 17 residues. CDR1 is MDHEN, CDR2 SYDVKM, per germline. V was cut by 10 bases and J by 0 bases, with 22 bases left in between. DNA for the CDR3: TGTGCCACCCTGGGGGGACGCTCGAAGGGCTCTGGAAACACCATATATTTT. Translation gives CATLGGRSKGSGNTIYF. Full variable domain (remainder filled in from reference TRBV28 and TRBJ1-3): DVKVTQSSRYLVKRTGEKVFLECVQDMDHENMFWYRQDPGLGLRLIYFSYDVKMKEKGDIPEGYSVSREKKERFSLILESASTNQTSMYLCATLGGRSKGSGNTIYFGEGSWLTVV.

The V gene is TRBV7-6, the J gene TRBJ1-1; D call uncertain. V gave up 3 bases and J gave up 2 bases, with 16 bases separating them. The germline gives CDR1 SGHVS, CDR2 FNYEAQ. The CDR3 is made up of 16 amino acids. CDR3 in amino acids: CASSFSDVRDNTEAFF. CDR3 nucleotide sequence: TGTGCCAGCAGCTTCTCGGACGTGAGGGATAACACTGAAGCTTTCTTT.

V usage is TRBV7-9 and J usage is TRBJ2-3; a possible D gene is TRBD1 (6 bases). The CDR3 runs to 15 residues. CDR1 is SEHNR and CDR2 is FQNEAQ in the germline V gene (reference sequence). With 4 bases removed from V and 6 bases from J, the gap between germline ends came to 17 bases. The CDR3 DNA is TGTGCCAGCAGCTCCTGGGACACCGTGGGGGATACGCAGTATTTT. This sequence encodes CASSSWDTVGDTQYF.

The rearrangement joins TRBV10-3 to TRBJ2-3; weak D call: TRBD2 (6 bases). Germline lookup yields CDR1 ENHRY and CDR2 SYGVKD. Trimming pared 3 bases from V and 2 bases from J, leaving 21 bases between. The CDR3 loop spans 18 amino acids. The CDR3 spells CAISDPTHLGEVTDTQYF. The CDR3 region has the DNA TGTGCCATCAGTGATCCTACCCACCTAGGGGAGGTCACAGATACGCAGTATTTT.

This sequence joins TRBV6-5 and TRBJ2-5; D gene uncertain. Germline loops: CDR1 MNHEY, CDR2 SVGAGI. Trimming took off 0 bases at V and 4 bases at J, with 12 bases between the two ends. CDR3 length: 15 amino acids. The CDR3 sequence is CASSYSDVSSETQYF. Here the CDR3 DNA reads TGTGCCAGCAGTTACTCGGACGTTTCCTCAGAGACCCAGTACTTC.

Comment on this clone: Compared with germline, one end of the junction differs, possibly owing to a read error. The chain employs TRBV5-4 and TRBJ2-7; 8 positions match TRBD2. Germline assignment: CDR1 SGHNT and CDR2 YYREEE (reference sequence). The CDR3 has 14 amino acids. In DNA form, the CDR3 reads TGCGCCAGCAGCTCCGAGCGGGAGCCCTACGAGCAGTACTTC. As protein: CASSSEREPYEQYF.

The rearrangement joins TRBV18 to TRBJ2-7; D ambiguous. V lost 0 bases and J lost 1, with 16 bases in between. CDR3 length equals 17 residues. Germline V gene lookup returns CDR1 KGHSH and CDR2 LQKENI. The CDR3 DNA sequence: TGTGCCAGCTCACCACCATCGGACGTTCCCCGGTCCTACGAGCAGTACTTC. Its protein product is CASSPPSDVPRSYEQYF.

The CDR3 nucleotides read TGTGCCAGCAGTTCCGCCTACCTCTACGAGCAGTACTTC. Its translation: CASSSAYLYEQYF. This sequence joins TRBV14 and TRBJ2-7; no clear D gene. V lost 6 bases to trimming and J lost 3 bases, with 12 bases between them. This CDR3 is 13 amino acids long. Germline V lookup: CDR1 SGHDN, CDR2 FVKESK.

The chain couples TRBV4-1 to TRBJ2-5, with TRBD2 identical over 8 bases. J was trimmed by 9 bases and V by 0 bases; bases with no gene match: 24. The CDR3 contains 20 residues. In germline, CDR1 is MGHRA, CDR2 YSYEKL. DNA of the CDR3: TGCGCCAGCAGCCAAGATCGGGGGGGTGTAGGTTTGAAGGATTGGGAGGCCCAGTACTTC. Residues: CASSQDRGGVGLKDWEAQYF.

The rearrangement uses TRBV9 and TRBJ1-3; 7 nucleotides agree with TRBD1. Trimming took 7 bases from V and 0 from J; bases not matched to a gene: 7. There are 15 residues in the CDR3. Germline-derived CDR1 and CDR2 are SGDLS and YYNGEE. The CDR3 nucleotides are TGTGCCAGCGGCCACAGGGGCCTCTCTGGAAACACCATATATTTT. Translated: CASGHRGLSGNTIYF. The full variable domain, rest sourced from reference TRBV9 and TRBJ1-3, is DSGVTQTPKHLITATGQRVTLRCSPRSGDLSVYWYQQSLDQGLQFLIQYYNGEERAKGNILERFSAQQFPDLHSELNLSSLELGDSALYFCASGHRGLSGNTIYFGEGSWLTVV.

The chain links TRBV7-9 to TRBJ2-5; no definite D call. V gave up 3 bases and J gave up 3 bases, with 5 bases separating them. Germline V gives CDR1 SEHNR, CDR2 FQNEAQ (reference sequence). This CDR3 is built from 12 residues. CDR3: CASSFSEETQYF. Written as DNA, the CDR3 is TGTGCCAGCAGCTTTTCCGAAGAGACCCAGTACTTC.